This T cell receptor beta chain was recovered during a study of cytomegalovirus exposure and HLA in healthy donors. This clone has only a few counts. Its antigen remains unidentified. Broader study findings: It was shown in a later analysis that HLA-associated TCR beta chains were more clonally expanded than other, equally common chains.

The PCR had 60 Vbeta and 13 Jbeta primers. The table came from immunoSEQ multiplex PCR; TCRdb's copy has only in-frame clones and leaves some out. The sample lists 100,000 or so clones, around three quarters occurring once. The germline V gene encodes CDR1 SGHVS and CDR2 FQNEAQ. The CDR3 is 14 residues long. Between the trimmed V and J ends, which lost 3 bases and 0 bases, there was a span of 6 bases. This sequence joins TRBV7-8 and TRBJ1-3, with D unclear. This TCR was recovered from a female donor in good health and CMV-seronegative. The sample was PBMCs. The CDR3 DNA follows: TGTGCCAGCAGCTTCTCCAGCTCTGGAAACACCATATATTTT. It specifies CASSFSSSGNTIYF.